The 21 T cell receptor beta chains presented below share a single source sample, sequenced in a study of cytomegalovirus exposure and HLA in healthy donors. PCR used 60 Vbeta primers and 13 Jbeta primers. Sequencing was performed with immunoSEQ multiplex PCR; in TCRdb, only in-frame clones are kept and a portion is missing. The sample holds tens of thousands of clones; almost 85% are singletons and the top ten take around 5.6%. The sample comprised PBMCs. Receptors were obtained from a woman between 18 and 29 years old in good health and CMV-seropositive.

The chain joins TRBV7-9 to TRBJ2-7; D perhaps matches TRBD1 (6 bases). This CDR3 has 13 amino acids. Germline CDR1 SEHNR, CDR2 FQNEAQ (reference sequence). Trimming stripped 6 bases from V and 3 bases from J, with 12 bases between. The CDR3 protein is CASSEGQLYEQYF. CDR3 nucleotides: TGTGCCAGCAGTGAAGGACAGCTCTACGAGCAGTACTTC.

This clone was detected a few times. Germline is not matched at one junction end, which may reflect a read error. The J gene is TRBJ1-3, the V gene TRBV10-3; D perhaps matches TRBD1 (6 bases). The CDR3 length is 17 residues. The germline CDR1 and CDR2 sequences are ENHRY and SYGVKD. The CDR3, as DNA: TGTGTCATCAGTGAGGCACGACGAGGGGGCTCTGGAAACACCATATATTTT. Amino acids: CVISEARRGGSGNTIYF.

The CDR3 sequence: CASSVRFSGNTIYF. The CDR3 DNA is TGTGCCAGTAGTGTCCGGTTCTCTGGAAACACCATATATTTT. V usage is TRBV19 and J usage is TRBJ1-3; D is uncertain. The CDR3 extends over 14 amino acids. Germline CDR1 and CDR2: LNHDA and SQIVND (reference sequence). Trimming left V 5 bases short and J 0 bases short, with 8 bases between.

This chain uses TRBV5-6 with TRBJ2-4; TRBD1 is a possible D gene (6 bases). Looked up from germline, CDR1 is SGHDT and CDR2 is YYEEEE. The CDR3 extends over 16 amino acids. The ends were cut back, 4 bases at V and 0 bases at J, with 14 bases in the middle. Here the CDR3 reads CASSPGQFLAKNIQYF. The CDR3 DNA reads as TGTGCCAGCAGCCCAGGACAGTTTCTAGCCAAAAACATTCAGTACTTC.

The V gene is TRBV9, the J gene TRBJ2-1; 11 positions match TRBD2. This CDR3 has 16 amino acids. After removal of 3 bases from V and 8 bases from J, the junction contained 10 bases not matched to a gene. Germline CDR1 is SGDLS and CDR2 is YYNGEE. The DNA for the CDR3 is TGTGCCAGCAGCGCGCCACTAGCGGGAGTGAGCGATGAGCAGTTCTTC. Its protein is CASSAPLAGVSDEQFF.

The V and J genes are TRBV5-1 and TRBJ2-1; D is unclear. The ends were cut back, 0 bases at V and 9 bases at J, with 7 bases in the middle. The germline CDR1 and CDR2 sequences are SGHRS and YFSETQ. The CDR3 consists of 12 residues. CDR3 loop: CASSLAGGEQFF. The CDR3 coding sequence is TGCGCCAGCAGCTTGGCCGGCGGTGAGCAGTTCTTC.

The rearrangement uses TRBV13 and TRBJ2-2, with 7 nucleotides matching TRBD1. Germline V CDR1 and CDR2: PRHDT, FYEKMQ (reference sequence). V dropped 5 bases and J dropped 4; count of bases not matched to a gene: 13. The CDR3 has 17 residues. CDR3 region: CASSPQGTHHLTGELFF. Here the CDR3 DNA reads TGTGCCAGCAGCCCACAGGGGACCCACCATCTCACCGGGGAGCTGTTTTTT.

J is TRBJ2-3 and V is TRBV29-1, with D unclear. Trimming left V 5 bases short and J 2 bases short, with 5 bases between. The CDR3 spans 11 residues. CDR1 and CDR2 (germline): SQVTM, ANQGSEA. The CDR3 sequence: CSVISTDTQYF. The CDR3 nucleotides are TGCAGCGTTATCTCCACAGATACGCAGTATTTT.

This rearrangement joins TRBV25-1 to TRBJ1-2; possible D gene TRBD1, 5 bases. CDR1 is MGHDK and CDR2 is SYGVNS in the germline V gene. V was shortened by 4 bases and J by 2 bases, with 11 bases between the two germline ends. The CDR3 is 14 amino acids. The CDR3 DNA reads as TGTGCCAGCAGTGTCCAAGGGGCAAACTATGGCTACACCTTC. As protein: CASSVQGANYGYTF.

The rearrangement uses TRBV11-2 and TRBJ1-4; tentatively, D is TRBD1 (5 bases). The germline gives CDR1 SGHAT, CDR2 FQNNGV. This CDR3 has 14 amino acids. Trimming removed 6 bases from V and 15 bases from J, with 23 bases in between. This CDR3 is CASRVSPDAPRVFF. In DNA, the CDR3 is TGTGCCAGCAGAGTGAGCCCCGACGCCCCCAGGGTGTTTTTT. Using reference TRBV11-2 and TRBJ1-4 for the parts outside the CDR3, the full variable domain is EAGVAQSPRYKIIEKRQSVAFWCNPISGHATLYWYQQILGQGPKLLIQFQNNGVVDDSQLPKDRFSAERLKGVDSTLKIQPAKLEDSAVYLCASRVSPDAPRVFFGSGTQLSVL.

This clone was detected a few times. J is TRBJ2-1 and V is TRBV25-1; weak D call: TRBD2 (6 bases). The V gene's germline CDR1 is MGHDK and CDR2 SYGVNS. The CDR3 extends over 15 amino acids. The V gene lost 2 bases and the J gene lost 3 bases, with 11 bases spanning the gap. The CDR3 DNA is TGTGCCAGCAGTGAAGGTAGGGACTTCTACAATGAGCAGTTCTTC. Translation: CASSEGRDFYNEQFF. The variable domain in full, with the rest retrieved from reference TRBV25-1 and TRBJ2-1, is EADIYQTPRYLVIGTGKKITLECSQTMGHDKMYWYQQDPGMELHLIHYSYGVNSTEKGDLSSESTVSRIRTEHFPLTLESARPSHTSQYLCASSEGRDFYNEQFFGPGTRLTVL.

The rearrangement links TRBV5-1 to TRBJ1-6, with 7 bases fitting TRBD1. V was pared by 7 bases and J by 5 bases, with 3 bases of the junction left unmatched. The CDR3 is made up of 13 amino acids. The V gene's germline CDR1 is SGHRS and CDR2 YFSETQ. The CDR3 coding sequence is TGCGCCAGCGCCGGGACAGATAATTCACCCCTCCACTTT. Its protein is CASAGTDNSPLHF.

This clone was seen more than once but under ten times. This CDR3 is CASSLEGAGIPEAFF. The DNA for the CDR3 is TGTGCCAGCAGCTTAGAGGGGGCAGGGATCCCTGAAGCTTTCTTT. V gene TRBV11-2 combines with J gene TRBJ1-1, with TRBD1 as a possible D gene (6 bases). Germline CDR1 and CDR2: SGHAT and FQNNGV. Trimming removed 0 bases at V and 6 bases at J, with 14 bases between. This CDR3 is built from 15 residues.

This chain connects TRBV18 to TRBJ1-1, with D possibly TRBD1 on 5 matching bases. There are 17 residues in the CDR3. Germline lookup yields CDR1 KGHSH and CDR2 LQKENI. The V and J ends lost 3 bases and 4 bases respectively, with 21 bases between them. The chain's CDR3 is CASSPLWGDGQGTEAFF. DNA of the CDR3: TGTGCCAGCTCACCCCTCTGGGGGGATGGGCAGGGCACTGAAGCTTTCTTT.

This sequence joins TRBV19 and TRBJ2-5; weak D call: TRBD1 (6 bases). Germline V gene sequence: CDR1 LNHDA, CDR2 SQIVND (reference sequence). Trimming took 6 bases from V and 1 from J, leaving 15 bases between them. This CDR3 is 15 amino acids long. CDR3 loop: CASRTSRGSQETQYF. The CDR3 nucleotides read TGTGCCAGTAGGACATCCAGGGGCTCCCAAGAGACCCAGTACTTC.

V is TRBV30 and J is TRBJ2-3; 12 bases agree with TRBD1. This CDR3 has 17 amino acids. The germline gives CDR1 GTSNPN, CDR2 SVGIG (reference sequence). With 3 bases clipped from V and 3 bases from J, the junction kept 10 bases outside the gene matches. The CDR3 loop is CAWRRPGTGGHTDTQYF. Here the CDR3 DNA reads TGTGCCTGGAGGCGTCCCGGGACAGGGGGCCATACAGATACGCAGTATTTT. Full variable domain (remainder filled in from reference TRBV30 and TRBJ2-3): SQTIHQWPATLVQPVGSPLSLECTVEGTSNPNLYWYRQAAGRGLQLLFYSVGIGQISSEVPQNLSASRPQDRQFILSSKKLLLSDSGFYLCAWRRPGTGGHTDTQYFGPGTRLTVL.

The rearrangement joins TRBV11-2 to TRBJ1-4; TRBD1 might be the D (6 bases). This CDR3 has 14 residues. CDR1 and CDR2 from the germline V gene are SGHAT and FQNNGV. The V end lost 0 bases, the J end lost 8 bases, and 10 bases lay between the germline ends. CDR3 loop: CASSLDWGREKLFF. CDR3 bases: TGTGCCAGCAGCTTAGACTGGGGGCGGGAAAAACTGTTTTTT.

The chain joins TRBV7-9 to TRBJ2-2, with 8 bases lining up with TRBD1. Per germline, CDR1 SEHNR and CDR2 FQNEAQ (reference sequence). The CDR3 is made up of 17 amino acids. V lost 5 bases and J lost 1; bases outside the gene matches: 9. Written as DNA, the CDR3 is TGTGCCAGCAGCCCCTGGGGACAGGTCCTGAACACCGGGGAGCTGTTTTTT. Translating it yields CASSPWGQVLNTGELFF.

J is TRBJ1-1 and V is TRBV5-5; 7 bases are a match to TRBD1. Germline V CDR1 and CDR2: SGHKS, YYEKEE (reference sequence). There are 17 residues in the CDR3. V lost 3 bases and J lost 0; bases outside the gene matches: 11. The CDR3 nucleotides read TGTGCCAGCAGCTCTACCGTAGACAGGGAAATGAACACTGAAGCTTTCTTT. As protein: CASSSTVDREMNTEAFF.

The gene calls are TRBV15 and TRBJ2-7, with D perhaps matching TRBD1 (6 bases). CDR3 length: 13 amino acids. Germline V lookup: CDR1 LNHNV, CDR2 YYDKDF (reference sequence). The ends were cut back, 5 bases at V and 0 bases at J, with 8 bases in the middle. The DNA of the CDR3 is TGTGCCACCAGCTACAGGGACTCCTACGAGCAGTACTTC. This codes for CATSYRDSYEQYF.

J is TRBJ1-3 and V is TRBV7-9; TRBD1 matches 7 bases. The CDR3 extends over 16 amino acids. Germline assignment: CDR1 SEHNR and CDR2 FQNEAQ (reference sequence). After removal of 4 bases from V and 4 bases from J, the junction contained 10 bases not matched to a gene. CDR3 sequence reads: CASSSTRQGFGNTIYF. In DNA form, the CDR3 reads TGTGCCAGCAGCTCAACGCGACAGGGATTCGGAAACACCATATATTTT.